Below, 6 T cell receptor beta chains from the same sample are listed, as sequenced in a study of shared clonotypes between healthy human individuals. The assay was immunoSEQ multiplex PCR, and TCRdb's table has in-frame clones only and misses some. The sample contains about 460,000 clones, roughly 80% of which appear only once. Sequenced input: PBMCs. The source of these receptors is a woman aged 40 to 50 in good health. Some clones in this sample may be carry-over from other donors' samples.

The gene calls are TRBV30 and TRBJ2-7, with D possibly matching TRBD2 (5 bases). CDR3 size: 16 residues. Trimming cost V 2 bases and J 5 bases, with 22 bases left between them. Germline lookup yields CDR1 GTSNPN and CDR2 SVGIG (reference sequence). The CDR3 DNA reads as TGTGCCTGGAGTAGGTTCCCGAGGACTGGTGGGCACGAGCAGTACTTC. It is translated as CAWSRFPRTGGHEQYF.

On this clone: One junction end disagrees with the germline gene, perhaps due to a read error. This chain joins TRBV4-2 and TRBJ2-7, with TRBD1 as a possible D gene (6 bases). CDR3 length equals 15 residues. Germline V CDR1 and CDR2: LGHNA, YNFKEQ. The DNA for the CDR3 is TGTGCCAGCAGCCAAGATATGACAGGCCCCTACGGGCAGTACTTC. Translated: CASSQDMTGPYGQYF.

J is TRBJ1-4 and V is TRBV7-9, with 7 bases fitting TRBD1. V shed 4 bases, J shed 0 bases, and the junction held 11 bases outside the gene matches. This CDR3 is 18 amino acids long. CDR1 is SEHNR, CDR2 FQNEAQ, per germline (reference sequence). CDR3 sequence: CASSSGTAEFATNEKLFF. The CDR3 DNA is TGTGCCAGCAGCTCCGGGACAGCAGAGTTTGCAACTAATGAAAAACTGTTTTTT.

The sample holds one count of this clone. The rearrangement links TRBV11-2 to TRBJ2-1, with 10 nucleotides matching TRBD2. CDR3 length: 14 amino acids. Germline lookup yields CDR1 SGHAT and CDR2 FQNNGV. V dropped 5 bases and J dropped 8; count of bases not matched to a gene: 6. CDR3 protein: CASSLGLASDEQFF. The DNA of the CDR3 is TGTGCCAGCAGCCTGGGACTAGCGAGCGATGAGCAGTTCTTC.

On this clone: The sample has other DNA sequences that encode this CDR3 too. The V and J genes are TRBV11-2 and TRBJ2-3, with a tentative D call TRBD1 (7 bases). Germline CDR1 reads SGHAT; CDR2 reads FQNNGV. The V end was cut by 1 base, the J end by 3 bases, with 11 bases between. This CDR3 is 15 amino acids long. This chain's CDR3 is CASSLVQGGTDTQYF. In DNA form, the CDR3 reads TGTGCCAGCAGCTTAGTGCAGGGGGGAACAGATACGCAGTATTTT.

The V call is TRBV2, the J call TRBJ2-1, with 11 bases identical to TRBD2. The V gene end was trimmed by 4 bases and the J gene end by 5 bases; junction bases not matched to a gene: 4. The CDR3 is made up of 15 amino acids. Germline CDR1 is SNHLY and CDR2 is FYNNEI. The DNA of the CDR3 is TGTGCCAGCAGTGCCCTGACTAGCGGGAACAATGAGCAGTTCTTC. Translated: CASSALTSGNNEQFF.